Listed below are T cell receptor beta chains from one sample, sequenced in a study of regulatory T cells in long-lasting Graves disease. Via MiXCR, TCRdb re-called the multiplex PCR reads, giving one row per CDR3 protein. This table holds fewer than 400,000 distinct CDR3 sequences, less than 25% found once. The sequences come from peripheral blood mononuclear cells (PBMCs), collected when the disease was refractory, from a patient treated with antithyroid drugs. The source of these receptors is a female donor with Graves disease. The CDR3 runs from the conserved cysteine through the conserved F or W. The D gene is left open where the match is weak. Rows give clone size only sometimes, using once, few, many, or a class for an expanded clone.

>TRBV5-6|TRBJ2-6|.|.
CASSFRNSGANVLTF
TGTGCCAGCAGCTTCCGAAACTCTGGGGCCAACGTCCTGACTTTC
>TRBV7-2|TRBJ2-7|.|.
CASGWVTYEQYF
TGTGCCAGTGGATGGGTCACCTACGAGCAGTACTTC
>TRBV29-1|TRBJ1-1|.|.
CSVQFGGGVTEAFF
TGCAGCGTTCAATTCGGGGGGGGCGTAACTGAAGCTTTCTTT
>TRBV6-1|TRBJ2-7|.|few
CASSPAFLYEQYF
TGTGCCAGCAGTCCGGCCTTCCTCTACGAGCAGTACTTC
>TRBV27|TRBJ1-2|.|many
CASSFPGQPYGYTF
TGTGCCAGCAGTTTCCCAGGACAGCCCTATGGCTACACCTTC
>TRBV7-2|TRBJ1-2|.|.
CASSLVTGTVTNLLGYTF
TGTGCCAGCAGCTTAGTTACAGGAACGGTGACGAATTTGTTGGGCTACACCTTC
>TRBV12-3/TRBV12-4|TRBJ2-3|TRBD2|.
CASRLAGGFTDTQYF
TGTGCCAGCAGACTAGCGGGAGGTTTCACAGATACGCAGTATTTT
>TRBV6-2/TRBV6-3|TRBJ1-1|TRBD1|many
CASSYSRDSLQNTEAFF
TGTGCCAGCAGTTACAGTCGGGACAGCTTACAGAACACTGAAGCTTTCTTT
>TRBV12-3/TRBV12-4|TRBJ2-5|TRBD1|many
CASSKDRAGETQYF
TGTGCCAGCAGCAAGGACAGGGCGGGAGAGACCCAGTACTTC
>TRBV5-4|TRBJ2-2|.|.
CAMGVGTNTGELFF
TGTGCCATGGGGGTCGGAACGAACACCGGGGAGCTGTTTTTT
>TRBV9|TRBJ1-2|.|.
CASSVDGSYTF
TGTGCCAGCAGCGTAGATGGAAGCTACACCTTC
>TRBV12-3/TRBV12-4|TRBJ2-7|TRBD2|many
CASSLPPQAGGPGDEQYF
TGTGCCAGCAGTTTACCCCCCCAAGCGGGAGGGCCTGGGGACGAACAGTACTTC
>TRBV30|TRBJ1-3|.|.
CAWITTGNTIYF
TGTGCCTGGATCACTACGGGAAACACCATATATTTT
>TRBV12-3/TRBV12-4|TRBJ2-1|TRBD2|.
CASSPSGVGEQFF
TGTGCCAGCAGCCCCAGCGGGGTTGGTGAGCAGTTCTTC
>TRBV6-1|TRBJ2-3|.|.
CASSHGSLDTQYF
TGTGCCAGCAGCCACGGATCATTGGATACGCAGTATTTT
>TRBV29-1|TRBJ1-2|TRBD1|many
CSVEEGTGISGYTF
TGCAGCGTTGAGGAAGGGACAGGGATCAGCGGCTACACCTTC
>TRBV11-2|TRBJ2-7|.|many
CASSLPGFYEQYF
TGTGCCAGCAGCTTACCGGGGTTCTACGAGCAGTACTTC
>TRBV6-5|TRBJ2-7|.|many
CASSYSEVGHEQYF
TGTGCCAGCAGTTACTCGGAGGTGGGGCACGAGCAGTACTTC
>TRBV24-1|TRBJ1-5|TRBD1|.
CATSDPGQGVDGNQPQHF
TGTGCCACCAGTGATCCGGGACAGGGTGTCGATGGCAATCAGCCCCAGCATTTT
>TRBV6-5|TRBJ1-2|.|many
CASSYRSFYGYTF
TGTGCCAGCAGTTACAGATCGTTCTATGGCTACACCTTC
>TRBV5-5|TRBJ2-7|TRBD1|once
CASSWGTGTYEQYF
TGTGCCAGCAGCTGGGGGACAGGAACCTACGAGCAGTACTTC
>TRBV28|TRBJ2-7|TRBD1|many
CASSRGKGYEQYF
TGTGCCAGCTCCAGGGGGAAGGGTTACGAGCAGTACTTC
>TRBV3-1|TRBJ2-5|.|many
CASSQDRLKETQYF
TGTGCCAGCAGCCAAGATCGTCTGAAAGAGACCCAGTACTTC
>TRBV2|TRBJ1-1|TRBD1|many
CASSEDRGQREAFF
TGTGCCAGCAGCGAGGACAGGGGGCAACGTGAAGCTTTCTTT
>TRBV10-3|TRBJ2-3|.|.
CATRSSADTQYF
TGTGCCACCAGAAGTAGCGCAGATACGCAGTATTTT
>TRBV7-6|TRBJ2-7|.|few
CASSLDKGYEQYF
TGTGCCAGCAGCTTAGATAAGGGCTACGAGCAGTACTTC
>TRBV19|TRBJ1-5|TRBD1|few
CANSIGAWDRNQPQHF
TGTGCCAATAGTATTGGTGCATGGGACAGAAATCAGCCCCAGCATTTT
>TRBV19|TRBJ1-2|.|.
CASSPRNHYGYTF
TGTGCCAGTAGTCCTAGAAACCACTATGGCTACACCTTC
>TRBV19|TRBJ1-5|.|.
CASSSERDLTQPQHF
TGTGCCAGTAGCTCCGAGAGGGATCTAACTCAGCCCCAGCATTTT
>TRBV19|TRBJ2-2|TRBD1|.
CATSRTGATGELFF
TGTGCCACCTCGAGGACAGGGGCCACCGGGGAGCTGTTTTTT
>TRBV10-3|TRBJ1-1|.|.
CAISESMGGDTEAFF
TGTGCCATCAGTGAGTCGATGGGCGGCGACACTGAAGCTTTCTTT
>TRBV6-2/TRBV6-3|TRBJ2-7|.|.
CASSYSRGPNYEQYF
TGTGCCAGCAGTTACTCGAGGGGACCCAACTACGAGCAGTACTTC
>TRBV6-5|TRBJ1-1|.|.
CASSFFQGTLNTEAFF
TGTGCCAGCAGTTTTTTTCAAGGGACATTGAACACTGAAGCTTTCTTT
>TRBV7-9|TRBJ2-3|.|once
CASSRSLASTDTQYF
TGTGCCAGCAGCCGCTCCCTGGCATCAACAGATACGCAGTATTTT
>TRBV7-2|TRBJ2-5|.|many
CASSLALRGRETQYF
TGTGCCAGCAGCTTAGCGCTTAGGGGCCGGGAGACCCAGTACTTC
>TRBV10-3|TRBJ2-5|TRBD1|many
CATGQAKETQYF
TGTGCCACCGGACAGGCGAAAGAGACCCAGTACTTC
>TRBV15|TRBJ2-5|.|many
CATSLWENQETQYF
TGTGCCACCAGCTTGTGGGAAAACCAAGAGACCCAGTACTTC
>TRBV7-2|TRBJ1-1|.|.
CASSPSLGGFMNTEAFF
TGTGCCAGCAGCCCATCGCTCGGGGGGTTCATGAACACTGAAGCTTTCTTT
>TRBV28|TRBJ2-1|.|many
CASSYTVTYNEQFF
TGTGCCAGCAGTTACACTGTAACCTACAATGAGCAGTTCTTC
>TRBV7-8|TRBJ2-3|.|.
CASSRTTGFSTDTQYF
TGTGCCAGCAGCCGCACCACAGGGTTTAGCACAGATACGCAGTATTTT
>TRBV7-2|TRBJ1-1|.|many
CASSFTVNGEAFF
TGTGCCAGCAGCTTTACGGTGAACGGTGAAGCTTTCTTT
>TRBV5-1|TRBJ1-4|TRBD1|few
CASSPSGQGGEKLFF
TGCGCCAGCAGCCCGTCGGGACAGGGAGGTGAAAAACTGTTTTTT
>TRBV9|TRBJ2-5|.|.
CASSVDPQGGQETQYF
TGTGCCAGCAGCGTAGATCCCCAGGGGGGACAAGAGACCCAGTACTTC
>TRBV7-8|TRBJ2-2|TRBD2|few
CASSLVAGYDGELFF
TGTGCCAGCAGCTTAGTAGCGGGGTACGACGGGGAGCTGTTTTTT
>TRBV10-3|TRBJ2-3|.|.
CAISDRALGTDTQYF
TGTGCCATCAGTGATAGGGCGCTGGGGACAGATACGCAGTATTTT
>TRBV6-2/TRBV6-3|TRBJ1-4|.|many
CASSFRGNEKLFF
TGTGCCAGCAGTTTCCGGGGCAATGAAAAACTGTTTTTT
>TRBV28|TRBJ2-7|TRBD1|many
CASEPSGGSYEQYF
TGTGCCAGCGAGCCCTCAGGGGGATCGTACGAGCAGTACTTC
>TRBV6-5|TRBJ2-7|TRBD2|few
CASSYSGTSIRYEQYF
TGTGCCAGCAGTTACTCCGGGACTAGCATAAGGTACGAGCAGTACTTC
>TRBV7-8|TRBJ1-3|.|once
CASSLGLGGDTMYF
TGTGCCAGCAGCTTAGGACTGGGAGGAGACACCATGTATTTT
>TRBV28|TRBJ2-5|TRBD1|many
CASSSSGTGERETQYF
TGTGCCAGCAGTTCGTCCGGGACAGGGGAAAGGGAGACCCAGTACTTC
>TRBV5-1|TRBJ1-2|.|.
CASSLFRDGGNYGYTF
TGCGCCAGCAGCCTGTTCCGGGACGGAGGAAACTATGGCTACACCTTC
>TRBV20-1|TRBJ2-7|.|.
CSARDRSRISYEQYF
TGCAGTGCTAGAGATCGTTCTCGTATTAGCTACGAGCAGTACTTC
>TRBV7-2|TRBJ1-1|.|few
CASSLLVLGDTEAFF
TGTGCCAGCAGCTTACTGGTACTGGGGGACACTGAAGCTTTCTTT
>TRBV13|TRBJ2-7|.|many
CASSLVGSTYEQYF
TGTGCCAGCAGCTTAGTAGGATCTACCTACGAGCAGTACTTC
>TRBV9|TRBJ2-2|.|many
CASSVDTGELFF
TGTGCCAGCAGCGTAGACACCGGGGAGCTGTTTTTT
>TRBV6-1|TRBJ1-2|.|many
CATMSGIYYGYTF
TGTGCCACCATGTCTGGGATTTACTATGGCTACACCTTC
>TRBV4-1|TRBJ1-5|.|few
CASSQADVGEQPQHF
TGCGCCAGCAGCCAAGCCGACGTGGGTGAACAGCCCCAGCATTTT
>TRBV29-1|TRBJ2-2|.|once
CSVEEEGGQNTGELFF
TGCAGCGTTGAAGAAGAGGGTGGGCAGAACACCGGGGAGCTGTTTTTT